This T cell receptor beta chain originates from a study of CD8 T cells in ankylosing spondylitis. Study-wide findings and caveats: Ankylosing spondylitis blood appeared to be characterized by a TCR beta motif of several highly homologous variants.

With regard to this clonotype: Its antigen is currently unknown.

The CDR3 consists of 13 residues. V shed 3 bases and J shed 6 bases, with 12 bases lying between them. Per germline, CDR1 SGDLS and CDR2 YYNGEE. In TCRdb, the 5' RACE reads were re-called with MiXCR into one record per CDR3 protein. The data hold approximately 540,000 distinct CDR3 sequences, with about 13% observed a single time. The chain employs TRBV9 and TRBJ1-1; tentatively, D is TRBD1 (5 bases). Sequencing was done on a sample of blood, either unsorted or a sorted T cell fraction (not recorded which). This clonotype was obtained from a male donor with ankylosing spondylitis. In nucleotides, the CDR3 is TGTGCCAGCAGCGCGTCCTGGGGCTCTGAAGCTTTCTTT. Its protein is CASSASWGSEAFF.